These T cell receptor beta chains were read from a single sample in a study of T cell responses to AZD1222 COVID-19 vaccine. Assay used: immunoSEQ multiplex PCR; TCRdb lists only in-frame clones, some missing. The sample lists 150,000 to 160,000 clones, more than 90% seen once, with about 1.6% in the top ten. The specimen was peripheral blood, collected 28 days after the second AZD1222 dose. All receptors come from an adult who received the AZD1222 COVID-19 vaccine. Each CDR3 is given with its conserved first and last residue.

v_call	cdr3_aa
TRBV14	CASSQDAMTEAFF
TRBV28	CASTSGLAGVGGSYEQFF
TRBV5-1	CASSLAAAYGYTF
TRBV9	CASSPKTVQTGELFF
TRBV29-1	CSVQGATEAFF
TRBV4-1	CASSQVLRGSQPQHF
TRBV5-1	CASSLEYGDTQYF
TRBV3-1/TRBV3-2	CASSRHRGQTYNSPLHF
TRBV24-1	CAPTRGYNEQFF
TRBV5-6	CASSLISLNTEAFF
TRBV2	CASIPQGAGGYTF
TRBV10-3	CATAASQDLNTEAFF
TRBV6-5	CASSLRDRDEQYF
TRBV5-1	CASSLAEVNYGYTF
TRBV27	CASSLQVNPYEQYF
TRBV24-1	CATSQETSNYGYTF
TRBV24-1	CAATLSYNEQFF
TRBV27	CASSPTGRAYNEQFF
TRBV5-6	CASSLGSGELFF
TRBV3-1/TRBV3-2	CASSLFGAPNEQFF
TRBV9	CASSVVSGVNTGELFF
TRBV15	CATSRPRSGETQYF
TRBV5-1	CASSLAGQGYSYNEQFF
TRBV7-9	CASSLGVRTDTQYF
TRBV3-1/TRBV3-2	CASSEETGWGEKLFF
TRBV3-1/TRBV3-2	CASSPRRGYEQYF
TRBV5-6	CASSLRGEQYF
TRBV19	CASSIDDAGELFF
TRBV28	CASRTGGRGGYTF
TRBV11-2	CASSLVSRVAGKGPLHF
TRBV13	CASSWLADEGDGNNEQFF
TRBV18	CASSPTRGPPQDGTEAFF
TRBV5-5	CASSPTTPGDYGYTF
TRBV6-5	CASSPARSYGYTF
TRBV2	CASTISTGHFEKLFF
TRBV2	CASRQEETQYF
TRBV5-6	CASSLLAGGTGELFF